These T cell receptor beta chains were read from a single sample in a study of T cell repertoires in cytomegalovirus infection. No cognate antigen is known for these TCRs. In TCRdb, the reads were re-called with MiXCR into one record per CDR3 protein. In the table there are 550,000 to 850,000 distinct CDR3 sequences, around 32% of which are singletons. Sequencing used cultured PBMCs, obtained from culture after CMV antigen stimulation. All receptors derive from a human donor in good health (CMV status not recorded). Some clones in this sample may be carry-over from other donors' samples. The CDR3 runs from the conserved cysteine through the conserved F or W. Each record gives: V gene, J gene, clone size, D gene, CDR3 DNA, CDR3 protein. D genes are given only for firm matches. Only some rows state a clone size, as once, few, many or a class for expanded clones.

>TRBV6-6|TRBJ2-7|few|.
TGTGCCAGCAGTTACTCGAAACGGGACAACCCCTACGAGCAGTACTTC
CASSYSKRDNPYEQYF
>TRBV6-1|TRBJ2-1|many|.
TGTGCCAACCAGCCCCCAGGGGCGAGGAATGAGCAGTTCTTC
CANQPPGARNEQFF
>TRBV6-2/TRBV6-3|TRBJ2-5|few|TRBD1
TGTGCCAGCAGTAGGGGACAGGCACAAGAGACCCAGTACTTC
CASSRGQAQETQYF
>TRBV20-1|TRBJ2-1|.|TRBD2
TGCAGTGCCCCCCGGCCCCTAGCGGGAGTTGCTAATGAGCAGTTCTTC
CSAPRPLAGVANEQFF
>TRBV7-2|TRBJ1-1|.|.
TGTGCCAGCAGCTTGTTACGTGAAGCTTTCTTT
CASSLLREAFF
>TRBV11-1|TRBJ1-3|few|.
TGTGCCAGCAGCTTTTCCCGCAACTCTGGAAACACCATATATTTT
CASSFSRNSGNTIYF
>TRBV7-8|TRBJ1-2|many|TRBD1
TGTGCCAGCAGCTTAGCTCGGACAGGGGAGGGCTACACCTTC
CASSLARTGEGYTF
>TRBV27|TRBJ2-1|.|.
TGTGCCAGCAGTTTTTTCCTGGGGGGCAATGAGCAGTTCTTC
CASSFFLGGNEQFF
>TRBV10-3|TRBJ2-1|.|.
TGTGCCACCCAGACTAGAGTGGGCTACAATGAGCAGTTCTTC
CATQTRVGYNEQFF
>TRBV7-2|TRBJ2-5|.|.
TGTGCCAGCAGGAAATTAGGGGAAGACCAAGAGACCCAGTACTTC
CASRKLGEDQETQYF
>TRBV7-2|TRBJ1-2|.|.
TGTGCCAGCCGCTTAGACCGGACCGAGAACTATGGCTACACCTTC
CASRLDRTENYGYTF
>TRBV3-1|TRBJ1-1|.|TRBD1
TGTGCCAGCAGCCAAGCGGGACAGGGCGCTGAAGCTTTCTTT
CASSQAGQGAEAFF
>TRBV4-1|TRBJ2-7|.|TRBD2
TGCGCCAGCAGCCCCCGAAAGGACTACCCAGCGGGAGAGCAGTACTTC
CASSPRKDYPAGEQYF
>TRBV7-8|TRBJ2-3|few|TRBD2
TGTGCCAGCAGCTTAACCGGGAGGCATACAGATACGCAGTATTTT
CASSLTGRHTDTQYF
>TRBV7-2|TRBJ2-1|many|TRBD2
TGTGCCAGCAGCTCCTCGACTAGCGGCCTGACCAGCGGTGAGCAGTTCTTC
CASSSSTSGLTSGEQFF
>TRBV10-3|TRBJ2-7|.|TRBD1
TGTGCCATCATGACGGGGACAGGGTCCTACGAGCAGTACTTC
CAIMTGTGSYEQYF
>TRBV6-6|TRBJ2-7|few|.
TGTGCCAGCAACTTGAGCCCGGGAGCCCTTGAAGAGCAGTACTTC
CASNLSPGALEEQYF
>TRBV14|TRBJ1-1|.|TRBD1
TGTGCCAGCAGCCCGGGACAGGGGGCGACTTTCTTT
CASSPGQGATFF
>TRBV5-8|TRBJ1-1|few|TRBD1
TGTGCCAGCAGCTCCGGACAGGTTACTTTCATGAACACTGAAGCTTTCTTT
CASSSGQVTFMNTEAFF
>TRBV7-9|TRBJ2-5|few|.
TGTGCCAGCAGCACCAGACAGAGCCGCTTGGAGGAGACCCAGTACTTC
CASSTRQSRLEETQYF
>TRBV20-1|TRBJ2-7|.|TRBD1
TGCAGTGCCGTCGAATTGACAGGGGTTTACGAGCAGTACTTC
CSAVELTGVYEQYF
>TRBV7-2|TRBJ2-7|few|.
TGTGCCAGCAGCCTCTCGGCCTCATCCCCTATCTACGAGCAGTACTTC
CASSLSASSPIYEQYF
>TRBV6-1|TRBJ2-1|many|TRBD2
TGTGCCAGCAGTCCCCGAACTAGCGGGAGGGACAATGAGCAGTTCTTC
CASSPRTSGRDNEQFF
>TRBV28|TRBJ2-5|.|TRBD1
TGTGCCAGCAGTCTGGGACAGGGGCTTGCGTCCCAGCACTTC
CASSLGQGLASQHF
>TRBV6-2/TRBV6-3|TRBJ2-7|few|.
TGTGCCAGCCTGGGCAGGGCCGCCTACGAGCAGTACTTC
CASLGRAAYEQYF
>TRBV7-8|TRBJ2-7|.|.
TGTGCCAGCAGCTCGACAAGGCTACTCGAGCAGTACTTC
CASSSTRLLEQYF
>TRBV19|TRBJ2-1|once|TRBD2
TGTGCCAGTAGTATGTCGGGACTAGCGGGCGATGAGCAGTTCTTC
CASSMSGLAGDEQFF
>TRBV20-1|TRBJ2-7|.|.
TGCAGTGCTCCCCCGGTCGACGGACGATACGAGCAGTACTTC
CSAPPVDGRYEQYF
>TRBV2|TRBJ2-7|.|.
TGTGCCAGCAGTGAAAGTAGTCTAGGAATCGGCCACGAGCAGTACTTC
CASSESSLGIGHEQYF
>TRBV5-5|TRBJ2-7|few|.
TGTGCCAGCAGCGAGGACGAAGGGATCTCCTACGAGCAGTACTTC
CASSEDEGISYEQYF
>TRBV20-1|TRBJ1-5|few|.
TGCAGTGCTAGAGTGGATCGCAATCAGCCCCAGCATTTT
CSARVDRNQPQHF
>TRBV20-1|TRBJ2-3|few|.
TGCAGTGCTAGGAGGACAGCTAGCACAGATACGCAGTATTTT
CSARRTASTDTQYF
>TRBV12-3/TRBV12-4|TRBJ1-3|few|.
TGTGCCACCAACACTGGAAACACCATATATTTT
CATNTGNTIYF
>TRBV7-9|TRBJ1-2|.|.
TGTGCCAGCAGCGAAGAAAACTATGGCTACACCTTC
CASSEENYGYTF
>TRBV24-1|TRBJ1-1|.|TRBD1
TGTGCCACCAGTGATTCGACGACAGGGTTGGACACTGAAGCTTTCTTT
CATSDSTTGLDTEAFF
>TRBV7-2|TRBJ2-3|many|TRBD2
TGTGCCAGCAGCCGCCAGCGGGGGCCCGCGGGGACAGATACGCAGTATTTT
CASSRQRGPAGTDTQYF
>TRBV7-9|TRBJ2-1|.|.
TGTGCCAGCAGCCCTTCGGTTGTCCCCGCGAATGAGCAGTTCTTC
CASSPSVVPANEQFF
>TRBV7-2|TRBJ1-5|many|.
TGTGCCAGCAGCTTCCAAGATCAGCCCCAGCATTTT
CASSFQDQPQHF
>TRBV7-6|TRBJ1-6|many|.
TGTGCCAGCAGCCCCCGCGCGGCACCCGTGGGTTCACCCCTCCACTTT
CASSPRAAPVGSPLHF
>TRBV5-1|TRBJ2-3|.|.
TGCGCCAGCAGCCGCACTAGTCAACTAAGCACAGATACGCAGTATTTT
CASSRTSQLSTDTQYF
>TRBV30|TRBJ2-1|.|TRBD2
TGTGCCTGGAGTGAGGGACTAGCGGGTGGCTGGTCCTACAATGAGCAGTTCTTC
CAWSEGLAGGWSYNEQFF
>TRBV6-1|TRBJ2-5|few|.
TGTGCCAGCCGGTCCGGCCGGGGAAAAGAGACCCAGTACTTC
CASRSGRGKETQYF
>TRBV4-3|TRBJ1-2|.|.
TGCGCCAGCAGCGTGATCTCGGGGGTAAACTATGGCTACACCTTC
CASSVISGVNYGYTF
>TRBV7-2|TRBJ2-5|many|TRBD2
TGTGCCAGCAGCTTCGGACTAGCGGGGGTGGGAGGGGAGACCCAGTACTTC
CASSFGLAGVGGETQYF
>TRBV12-3/TRBV12-4|TRBJ2-7|few|.
TGTGCCAGCCGCAGGGGGGATTCCTACGAGCAGTACTTC
CASRRGDSYEQYF
>TRBV7-2|TRBJ2-3|many|TRBD2
TGTGCCAGCAGCTTAGCGGGGGGGGAGGGCCTCCCAGATACGCAGTATTTT
CASSLAGGEGLPDTQYF
>TRBV2|TRBJ1-2|.|.
TGTGCCAGCAGTGAGGGATTTCGCTATGGCTACACCTTC
CASSEGFRYGYTF
>TRBV7-9|TRBJ1-1|many|.
TGTGCCAGCAGCTTAAGGGGACTCGTCACTGAAGCTTTCTTT
CASSLRGLVTEAFF
>TRBV7-9|TRBJ1-1|few|.
TGTGCCAGCAGCTTACCCAGAGATGAAGCTTTCTTT
CASSLPRDEAFF
>TRBV7-2|TRBJ2-5|.|TRBD2
TGTGCCAGCAGCTTAGGGATAATAGCGGGGGGACCTGCGGAGACCCAGTACTTC
CASSLGIIAGGPAETQYF
>TRBV20-1|TRBJ2-5|.|.
TGCAGTGCTAGAGCATCGCAACTCGAGACCCAGTACTTC
CSARASQLETQYF
>TRBV20-1|TRBJ1-6|.|.
TGCAGTGCTAGAAGTGGGCACGCGTATAATTCACCCCTCCACTTT
CSARSGHAYNSPLHF
>TRBV7-8|TRBJ2-2|.|TRBD2
TGTGCCAGCAGCTTACTAGCGGGAGGGTCCGGGGAGCTGTTTTTT
CASSLLAGGSGELFF
>TRBV4-1|TRBJ2-5|few|.
TGCGCCAGCAGCCCTGCCTTCCAAGAGACCCAGTACTTC
CASSPAFQETQYF
>TRBV19|TRBJ1-2|.|TRBD1
TGTGCCAGTAGTACACCGGACAGGGGAGCTGGGGGCTACACCTTC
CASSTPDRGAGGYTF
>TRBV7-6|TRBJ2-1|many|TRBD2
TGTGCCAGCAGTCGAACTAGCGGGAGCTACAATGAGCAGTTCTTC
CASSRTSGSYNEQFF
>TRBV11-2|TRBJ2-3|few|.
TGTGCCAGCAGCTTAGATCACGTGGATACGCAGTATTTT
CASSLDHVDTQYF
>TRBV27|TRBJ1-1|.|.
TGTGCCAGCAGTTTAACAAGGGGGTTGGACACTGAAGCTTTCTTT
CASSLTRGLDTEAFF
>TRBV15|TRBJ2-3|.|TRBD2
TGTGCCACCAGCAAGAGACTAGCGGGAGTCTCTGGCACAGATACGCAGTATTTT
CATSKRLAGVSGTDTQYF
>TRBV5-4|TRBJ2-5|few|.
TGTGCCAGCAGCCCGGGACTTAGAAAAGAGACCCAGTACTTC
CASSPGLRKETQYF